Shown below are 11 T cell receptor beta chains from a single sample sequenced in a study of blood T cell repertoires in COVID-19 (TCRdb year 2020). The protocol used for the library was the immunoSEQ multiplex PCR assay. TCRdb holds this immuneACCESS table with in-frame rearrangements only. Some clones are missing; in checked studies, unresolved V genes explain under half, and the rest has no known cause. Counted in this sample were fewer than 300,000 clones; 70% to 85% of them appeared once. The biggest ten clones account for about 3.5% of the sample. Sequencing was carried out using peripheral blood. Receptors were obtained from a woman aged 80 or over with acute or convalescent COVID-19.

V gene TRBV5-1 combines with J gene TRBJ2-6, with a weak D call TRBD2 (5 bases). This CDR3 has 16 amino acids. Germline values: CDR1 SGHRS, CDR2 YFSETQ. Trimming cost V 4 bases and J 2 bases, with 13 bases left between them. The CDR3 nucleotides are TGCGCCAGCAGCCCCCTACGGGGAGCTGGGGCCAACGTCCTGACTTTC. Its translation is CASSPLRGAGANVLTF.

CDR3 residues: CASSLGQKGTASSGNTIYF. The CDR3 bases are TGTGCCAGCAGCTTAGGCCAAAAGGGGACAGCCAGCTCTGGAAACACCATATATTTT. The chain employs TRBV7-4 and TRBJ1-3; 7 positions agree with TRBD1. Germline lookup yields CDR1 SGHVT and CDR2 SQSDAQ. V shed 1 base, J shed 0 bases, and the junction held 12 bases outside the gene matches. The CDR3 runs 19 residues. The whole variable domain, remainder taken from reference TRBV7-4 and TRBJ1-3, is GAGVSQSPRYKVAKRGRDVALRCDSISGHVTLYWYRQTLGQGSEVLTYSQSDAQRDKSGRPSGRFSAERPERSVSTLKIQRTEQGDSAVYLCASSLGQKGTASSGNTIYFGEGSWLTVV.

V is TRBV7-2 and J is TRBJ2-2; 7 nucleotides align to TRBD2. CDR1 is SGHTA and CDR2 is FQGNSA in the germline V gene. The ends lost 1 base at V and 13 bases at J; junction bases unmatched: 12. The CDR3 totals 15 residues. CDR3 coding DNA: TGTGCCAGCAGCTTAGGGGGCCTAGCGGCTGAGGGGCTGTTTTTT. Protein: CASSLGGLAAEGLFF.

V usage is TRBV28 and J usage is TRBJ1-2; the D is unclear. Germline loops: CDR1 MDHEN, CDR2 SYDVKM. This CDR3 is built from 13 residues. Deletions cut 3 bases from V and 4 bases from J, with 9 bases between. The CDR3, as DNA: TGTGCCAGCAGTTTTGAGGGTCTCTATGGCTACACCTTC. Protein product: CASSFEGLYGYTF.

V is TRBV6-5 and J is TRBJ1-3; 8 nucleotides line up with TRBD1. The V gene end was trimmed by 6 bases and the J gene end by 4 bases; junction bases not matched to a gene: 8. CDR1 and CDR2 from the germline V gene are MNHEY and SVGAGI. This CDR3 has 15 residues. CDR3 loop: CASSLDRERGNTIYF. In nucleotides, the CDR3 is TGTGCCAGCAGCCTGGACAGGGAAAGAGGAAACACCATATATTTT.

The gene calls are TRBV9 and TRBJ2-7; D is perhaps TRBD2 (5 bases). The CDR3 is made up of 15 amino acids. V was shortened by 0 bases and J by 3 bases, with 13 bases between the two germline ends. Germline V lookup: CDR1 SGDLS, CDR2 YYNGEE. The DNA for the CDR3 is TGTGCCAGCAGCGTAGGTACGGGATTGAACTACGAGCAGTACTTC. Translation gives CASSVGTGLNYEQYF. Supplemented by reference TRBV9 and TRBJ2-7, the full variable domain reads DSGVTQTPKHLITATGQRVTLRCSPRSGDLSVYWYQQSLDQGLQFLIQYYNGEERAKGNILERFSAQQFPDLHSELNLSSLELGDSALYFCASSVGTGLNYEQYFGPGTRLTVT.

The rearrangement uses TRBV29-1 and TRBJ2-5, with a tentative D call TRBD1 (6 bases). The V gene lost 3 bases and the J gene lost 4 bases, with 12 bases spanning the gap. The CDR3 is made up of 13 amino acids. Germline loops: CDR1 SQVTM, CDR2 ANQGSEA. This chain's CDR3 is CSVERGFGETQYF. The CDR3, as DNA: TGCAGCGTTGAGAGGGGGTTCGGAGAGACCCAGTACTTC. Drawing the rest from reference TRBV29-1 and TRBJ2-5, the complete variable domain is SAVISQKPSRDICQRGTSLTIQCQVDSQVTMMFWYRQQPGQSLTLIATANQGSEATYESGFVIDKFPISRPNLTFSTLTVSNMSPEDSSIYLCSVERGFGETQYFGPGTRLLVL.

This chain connects TRBV6-2 or TRBV6-3 to TRBJ2-1; 13 bases line up with TRBD2. Germline trimming cut 5 bases from V and 9 bases from J; bases unmatched to any gene: 4. Germline assignment: CDR1 MNHEY and CDR2 SVGEGT. The CDR3 loop spans 14 amino acids. This chain's CDR3 is CASSTSGGASEQFF. Here the CDR3 DNA reads TGTGCCAGCAGTACTAGCGGGGGGGCCTCTGAGCAGTTCTTC.

The gene calls are TRBV5-1 and TRBJ2-3, with no clear D. V was cut by 0 bases and J by 4 bases, with 9 bases left in between. From germline, CDR1 is SGHRS and CDR2 YFSETQ. The CDR3 spans 14 residues. CDR3 protein: CASSLAPWPDTQYF. Written as DNA, the CDR3 is TGCGCCAGCAGCTTGGCCCCTTGGCCAGATACGCAGTATTTT.

The V and J genes are TRBV5-4 and TRBJ1-1, with 10 bases matching TRBD1. Germline loops: CDR1 SGHNT, CDR2 YYREEE (reference sequence). CDR3 size: 15 residues. After removal of 4 bases from V and 5 bases from J, the junction contained 8 bases not matched to a gene. The chain's CDR3 is CASSPRGQGRTEAFF. CDR3 nucleotide sequence: TGTGCCAGCAGCCCCCGGGGACAGGGGAGGACTGAAGCTTTCTTT.

This clone was detected once. The chain is built from TRBV5-4 and TRBJ2-1; TRBD2 agrees at 8 bases. The trim removed 4 bases at V and 5 bases at J, leaving 8 bases unmatched. CDR1 and CDR2 from the germline V gene are SGHNT and YYREEE (reference sequence). CDR3 length equals 15 residues. This CDR3 is CASSVGGAFNNEQFF. The CDR3, as DNA: TGTGCCAGCAGCGTCGGGGGGGCCTTTAACAATGAGCAGTTCTTC.